This TCR beta chain was captured by sequencing in a study of Graves' ophthalmopathy and Graves' hyperthyroidism. At least ten counts were recorded for this clonotype. The antigen remains undetermined. Overall study results and limits: Ophthalmopathy progression was predicted by the model at approximately 70% sensitivity and less than 75% specificity. Most expanded clonotypes in thyroid above 0.001 frequency also showed up in blood. Ophthalmopathy cases were distinguished from stable hyperthyroidism by a 13-signature model, reaching 87.88% sensitivity and 81.08% specificity.

Amplified TCR beta CDR3 regions were obtained using RNA transcripts as template. Scientists carried out first-round RT-PCR using HTBI primers and then a second-round multiplex PCR. Via MiXCR, TCRdb re-called the multiplex PCR reads, giving one row per CDR3 protein. The top ten clones hold 44% of a sample with almost 750,000 distinct CDR3 sequences, 40% of them seen once. Trimming cost V 2 bases and J 0 bases, with 7 bases left between them. The germline gives CDR1 SNHLY, CDR2 FYNNEI. CDR3 length: 14 amino acids. This chain uses TRBV2 with TRBJ1-2, with D unresolved. This TCR was recovered from an adult man with Graves' ophthalmopathy. Sequencing was performed on peripheral blood. The CDR3 DNA reads as TGTGCCAGCAGTGAACGTGGAGCTAACTATGGCTACACCTTC. Translated: CASSERGANYGYTF.